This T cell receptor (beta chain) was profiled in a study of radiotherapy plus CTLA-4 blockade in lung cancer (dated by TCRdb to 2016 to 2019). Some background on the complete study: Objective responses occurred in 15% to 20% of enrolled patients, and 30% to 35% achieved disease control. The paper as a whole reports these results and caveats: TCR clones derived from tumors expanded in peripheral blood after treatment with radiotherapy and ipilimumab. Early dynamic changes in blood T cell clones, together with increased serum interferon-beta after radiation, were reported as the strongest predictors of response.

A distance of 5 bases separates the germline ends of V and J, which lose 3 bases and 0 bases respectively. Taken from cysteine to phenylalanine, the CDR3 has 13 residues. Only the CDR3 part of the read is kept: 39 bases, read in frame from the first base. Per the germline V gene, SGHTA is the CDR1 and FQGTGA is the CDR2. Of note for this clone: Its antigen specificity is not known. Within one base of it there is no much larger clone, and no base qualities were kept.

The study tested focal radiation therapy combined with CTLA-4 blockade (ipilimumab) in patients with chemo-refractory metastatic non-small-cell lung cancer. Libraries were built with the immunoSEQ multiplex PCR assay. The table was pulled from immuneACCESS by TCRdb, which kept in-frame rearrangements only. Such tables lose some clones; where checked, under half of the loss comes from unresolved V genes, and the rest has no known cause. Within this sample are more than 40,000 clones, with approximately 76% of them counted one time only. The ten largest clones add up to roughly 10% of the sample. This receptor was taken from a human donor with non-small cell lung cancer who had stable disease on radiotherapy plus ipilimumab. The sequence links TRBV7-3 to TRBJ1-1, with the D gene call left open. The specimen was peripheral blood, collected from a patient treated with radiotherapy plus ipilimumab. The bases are TGTGCCAGCAGCTTTGGGCTGAACACTGAAGCTTTCTTT. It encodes CASSFGLNTEAFF.